These T cell receptor beta chains were read from a single sample in a study of CD4 T cells in relation to SARS-CoV-2 and coronaviruses. These receptors have no identified antigens. Clones were sequenced by immunoSEQ multiplex PCR, and TCRdb holds only the in-frame ones, with some missing. Of about 21,000 clones listed, approximately 78% were seen once; the top ten hold about a fifth. The specimen sequenced was CD4+ T cells from PBMCs, cultured in vitro. Receptors were obtained from a human donor in good health. Each CDR3 is given with its conserved first and last residue. A D gene is named only where the DNA matches it firmly. Clone size is shown for a subset of rows, as once, few, many or a class of expanded clone.

TRBJ2-7	.	.	TRBV6-5	TGTGCCAGCATTTCGGGCACATCCTACGAGCAGTACTTC	CASISGTSYEQYF
TRBJ1-3	.	TRBD1	TRBV5-4	TGTGCCAGCAGCGGGGACAGGGCAACAAACACCATATATTTT	CASSGDRATNTIYF
TRBJ2-2	.	TRBD2	TRBV13	TGTGCCAGCGGCTTAAAGACTAGCGCTCATGCCGGGGAGCTGTTTTTT	CASGLKTSAHAGELFF
TRBJ1-6	.	.	TRBV7-2	TGTGCCAGCAGCTTAGGGTGGGGCAGGTCGAATTCACCCCTCCACTTT	CASSLGWGRSNSPLHF
TRBJ2-1	.	.	TRBV5-1	TGCGCCAGCAGCCTAGGAAGGGATGAGCAGTTCTTC	CASSLGRDEQFF
TRBJ2-7	.	.	TRBV7-9	TGTGCCACCTCGCTAACGGCCTACGAGCAGTACTTC	CATSLTAYEQYF
TRBJ2-7	.	TRBD2	TRBV28	TGTGCCAGCAGTCCGAAGACAGGGTGGTTGAGGGGACTAGCGGGACATGGCGACGAGCAGTACTTC	CASSPKTGWLRGLAGHGDEQYF
TRBJ2-3	.	.	TRBV14	TGTGCCAGCAGTCCGAGCGGGACAGATACGCAGTATTTT	CASSPSGTDTQYF
TRBJ1-4	.	.	TRBV13	TGTGCCAGCACCCGAACGTCCGGGGCCTATAATGAAAAACTGTTTTTT	CASTRTSGAYNEKLFF
TRBJ1-1	.	.	TRBV7-9	TGTGCCAGCAGCACCAGGGGAGAAAGTGAAGCTTTCTTT	CASSTRGESEAFF
TRBJ1-2	.	TRBD1	TRBV10-3	TGTGCCATCAGCGCCCAGGGGGACTATGGCTACACCTTC	CAISAQGDYGYTF
TRBJ2-5	.	.	TRBV18	TGTGCCAGCTCATCGAGACAACAAGAGACCCAGTACTTC	CASSSRQQETQYF
TRBJ2-2	.	.	TRBV12-5	TGTGCTAGTGGTTTACCGCCAAGTTTGGTGGTTCCCGGGGAGCTGTTTTTT	CASGLPPSLVVPGELFF
TRBJ2-7	once	TRBD2	TRBV5-4	TGTGCCAGCAGCTTGCCTGGGACTAGCGGGGCCTACGAGCAGTACTTC	CASSLPGTSGAYEQYF
TRBJ2-7	.	.	TRBV5-6	TGTGCCAGCAGCTTACGGGTGGTTGAGGAGCAGTACTTC	CASSLRVVEEQYF
TRBJ2-1	.	.	TRBV3-1/TRBV3-2	TGTGCCAGCAGCCAAGACCTAGCGCCTCACAATGAGCAGTTCTTC	CASSQDLAPHNEQFF
TRBJ2-1	.	TRBD2	TRBV5-4	TGTGCCAGCAGCACGGGACTAGCGGGAGGGGCAAGCTATGAGCAGTTCTTC	CASSTGLAGGASYEQFF
TRBJ2-1	.	.	TRBV7-3	TGTGCCAGCAGCGCCGGGGGAAGCTCCTACAATGAGCAGTTCTTC	CASSAGGSSYNEQFF
TRBJ2-1	.	TRBD1	TRBV5-4	TGTGCCAGCAGCTTGGCGACGGGGGACAGGGCGAGAGAGCAGTTCTTC	CASSLATGDRAREQFF
TRBJ2-2	.	.	TRBV11-3	TGTGCCAGCAGCTTAGAGCCAAGGTTTCGAACCGGGGAGCTGTTTTTT	CASSLEPRFRTGELFF
TRBJ2-7	few	.	TRBV9	TGTGCCAGCAGCGCCGAGGGAGGAGAGCAGTACTTC	CASSAEGGEQYF
TRBJ1-6	few	.	TRBV6-1	TGTGCCAGCAGTGAAGCGCCTTCCGGGGGCAGGAGAAATTCACCCCTCCACTTT	CASSEAPSGGRRNSPLHF
TRBJ2-5	.	TRBD2	TRBV30	TGTGCCTTCCGACTAGCGGGAGGGAGGGAGACCCAGTACTTC	CAFRLAGGRETQYF
TRBJ1-6	.	.	TRBV28	TGTGCCAGCAGTCTCCCTAGGTATTCACCCCTCCACTTT	CASSLPRYSPLHF
TRBJ2-3	.	.	TRBV6-4	TGTGCCAGCAGTGACTCCAGCGGAACCACAGATACGCAGTATTTT	CASSDSSGTTDTQYF
TRBJ2-5	.	TRBD2	TRBV20-1	TGCAGTGCTAGTCGACTAGCCGGGCGGGAAGAGACCCAGTACTTC	CSASRLAGREETQYF
TRBJ1-6	.	.	TRBV19	TGTGCCAGTAGTGTCGGACAGTTTCAAAGTTCACCCCTCCACTTT	CASSVGQFQSSPLHF
TRBJ2-1	.	TRBD2	TRBV5-1	TGCGCCAGCAGCTTCAACACCGGGACTACCTACAATGAGCAGTTCTTC	CASSFNTGTTYNEQFF
TRBJ1-6	.	.	TRBV27	TGTGCCAGCACTATTCATCTCGGGGGTAATTCACCCCTCCACTTT	CASTIHLGGNSPLHF
TRBJ2-6	.	.	TRBV19	TGTGCCAGTAGTATAATTGAGGCTGGGGCCAACGTCCTGACTTTC	CASSIIEAGANVLTF
TRBJ1-6	.	TRBD1	TRBV6-5	TGTGCCAGCAGACTTACAGGGGAATCACCCCTCCACTTT	CASRLTGESPLHF
TRBJ1-1	.	.	TRBV11-3	TGTGCCAGCAGCCTTCTCCAGGGCAGTGAAGCTTTCTTT	CASSLLQGSEAFF
TRBJ2-2	.	.	TRBV6-4	TGTGCCAGCAGTGTTAATAGCGACGGCACCGGGGAGCTGTTTTTT	CASSVNSDGTGELFF
TRBJ2-3	.	.	TRBV27	TGTGCCAGCAGACGAGGCCCAGGCGCAGATACGCAGTATTTT	CASRRGPGADTQYF
TRBJ2-2	.	.	TRBV9	TGTGCCAGCAGCGTAGGCACCGGGGAGCTGTTTTTT	CASSVGTGELFF
TRBJ1-6	.	.	TRBV18	TGTGCCAGCTCATCGGGTTCTGGCTCCTATAATTCACCCCTCCACTTT	CASSSGSGSYNSPLHF
TRBJ1-2	few	.	TRBV5-1	TGCGCCAGCAGCCCGGACATGATCGGCTACACCTTC	CASSPDMIGYTF
TRBJ2-7	.	.	TRBV5-6	TGTGCCAGCAGCGGGGGGACGGGGAACTACGAGCAGTACTTC	CASSGGTGNYEQYF
TRBJ2-7	.	TRBD2	TRBV19	TGTGCCAGTAGTACGCAAGGGACTAGCGGGAACGAGCAGTACTTC	CASSTQGTSGNEQYF
TRBJ2-1	.	TRBD2	TRBV15	TGTGCCACCAGCAGAGCGTTAAGCGGGAGGGCCTACAATGAGCAGTTCTTC	CATSRALSGRAYNEQFF
TRBJ1-4	.	TRBD1	TRBV13	TGTGCCAGCAGCTTGGGGACAGGGTTCACTAATGAAAAACTGTTTTTT	CASSLGTGFTNEKLFF
TRBJ1-1	few	TRBD1	TRBV3-1/TRBV3-2	TGTGCCAGCAGCCCCGAAGACAGGGACACTGAAGCTTTCTTT	CASSPEDRDTEAFF
TRBJ2-2	few	.	TRBV11-3	TGTGCCAGCAGCTTAACCGGGGAGCTGTTTTTT	CASSLTGELFF
TRBJ2-7	few	.	TRBV5-8	TGTGCCAGCAGCGCGCAGGGGGGCTACGAGCAGTACTTC	CASSAQGGYEQYF
TRBJ2-7	few	.	TRBV19	TGTGCCAGTAGTATAGGTCCGGGAATCTACGAGCAGTACTTC	CASSIGPGIYEQYF
TRBJ1-2	.	.	TRBV5-1	TGCGCCAGCAGCTTGGACAGTAACTATGGCTACACCTTC	CASSLDSNYGYTF
TRBJ2-7	.	TRBD2	TRBV30	TGTGCCTGGAGTGGCGGGAGGGCCAGCGAGCAGTACTTC	CAWSGGRASEQYF
TRBJ1-5	.	TRBD1	TRBV6-2/TRBV6-3	TGTGCCAGCCGTTCTCCCATAGCCAGGGGGCCTCAGCCCCAGCATTTT	CASRSPIARGPQPQHF
TRBJ1-4	once	TRBD1	TRBV20-1	TGCAGTGCTAGGGGACAGGAAAAACTGTTTTTT	CSARGQEKLFF
TRBJ2-2	once	.	TRBV5-8	TGTGCCAGCAGCCCTACCCTTGGGTTTGTGACCGGGGAGCTGTTTTTT	CASSPTLGFVTGELFF
TRBJ2-1	few	TRBD2	TRBV5-6	TGTGCCAGCAGCTTCACTAGCGGGAGGGGTGGCTCCTACAATGAGCAGTTCTTC	CASSFTSGRGGSYNEQFF
TRBJ2-5	.	.	TRBV30	TGTGCCTGGAACGGCCAGGGGAGCGAGACCCAGTACTTC	CAWNGQGSETQYF
TRBJ2-5	.	TRBD2	TRBV2	TGTGCCAGCAGCGCGGGAGACCAAGAGACCCAGTACTTC	CASSAGDQETQYF
TRBJ2-7	.	.	TRBV10-3	TGTGCCATCAGGGAGCCGGGACAAGGGGTCGAGCAGTACTTC	CAIREPGQGVEQYF
TRBJ2-3	.	.	TRBV19	TGTGCCAGTAGGCGACTCGGCGGGACCCCACAGGGTACGCAGTATTTT	CASRRLGGTPQGTQYF
TRBJ2-7	.	TRBD1	TRBV5-4	TGTGCCAGCAGCTTGGGTCTAGGGGGCTTGTACGAGCAGTACTTC	CASSLGLGGLYEQYF
TRBJ1-4	.	.	TRBV11-3	TGTGCCAGCAGCGCCGCCAGGGTGGCAACTAATGAAAAACTGTTTTTT	CASSAARVATNEKLFF
TRBJ1-6	.	.	TRBV6-5	TGTGCCAGCAGTCAAACAGGCTATAATTCACCCCTCCACTTT	CASSQTGYNSPLHF